This entry features one TCR beta chain sequence. No cognate antigen has been identified for it. No much larger clonotype is one base removed from it; base qualities were not supplied. This record comes from a study of shared clonotypes between healthy human individuals (TCRdb year 2020). The study in broad terms: A few men and a couple of women, aged 18 to 49 years, made up the cohort. For each donor, CD4 naive and CD4 memory were each given three plates, CD8 naive was given two plates, and CD8 memory was given one plate. To estimate repertoire size and how much clonotypes are shared between individuals, the study performed deep sequencing of blood TCR repertoires from a handful of healthy adults. To increase sequencing depth and limit assay-specific biases, TCR repertoire library preparation and sequencing were carried out by different laboratories using diverse techniques. Leukapheresis yielded between about 0.85 and 10 billion PBMCs per donor. The full study reports these points: Even with the large sequencing depth, rarefaction of the sorted-subset datasets indicated that sequencing was incomplete. Sampling was restricted to blood, and TCR repertoires in tissue are likely to differ from TCR repertoires in blood. Sharing across a few donors was observed for about 5% of naive CD4, about 3.2% of naive CD8, 2% to 2.5% of memory CD4, and less than 0.45% of memory CD8 clonotypes. The small number of donors limited the genetic and exposure-history diversity represented. Based on pairwise subsampling, the degree of clonotype sharing among donors was expected to be affected by sequencing depth. Naive subsets generally had larger estimated clonotype richness than memory subsets did. Higher generation probabilities were observed for clonotypes shared by all four sorted-subset donors than for non-shared clonotypes.

From the cysteine up to the phenylalanine, the CDR3 has a length of 15 residues. This entry keeps only the CDR3 DNA: 45 bases, framed from base 1. CDR1 and CDR2, per the germline V gene (reference sequence), are LNHDA and SQIVND. Cut back by 8 bases and 0 bases, the V and J ends lie 14 bases apart. CD8 naive samples were CD45RO-negative cells positively selected for CCR7, giving a CD45RA+CCR7+ population that excluded TemRA cells. Healthy HIV-negative adults with no recently reported acute infections or vaccinations were included as donors. All donors were Caucasian adults living in Nashville, Tennessee, USA. Blood was collected by leukapheresis, and PBMCs were isolated by Ficoll-Histopaque density gradient centrifugation and then cryopreserved in liquid nitrogen vapor phase. Purity and quantity of every magnetically sorted T cell population were checked by analytical flow cytometry. Genomic DNA was isolated from each sorted fraction and quantified by UV absorbance on a Nanodrop 2000c.

Using the deep immunoSEQ assay, multiplex PCR amplified TCR CDR3 regions from genomic DNA. Extracted genomic DNA from each cell subset was spread evenly across all wells of several immunoSEQ 96-well plates, with each plate serving as a replicate. Each replicate PCR for sorted subsets received about 210 ng genomic DNA, equal to 28,000 or so T cell genomes. Purified libraries were measured with a Qubit 3.0 fluorometer, size-checked on a Bioanalyzer 2100, and measured again with the KAPA Library Quantification kit. Every immunoSEQ 96-well plate was sequenced on a dedicated single-read 150-cycle Illumina NextSeq 550 flow cell. In the original analysis: Because the immunoSEQ output held only junctional sequences and lacked quality scores, the filtering could not match the filtering applied to full-length reads. To assign V/J genes and CDR3, sequences were annotated using PyIR, a Python wrapper for IgBLAST v1.9, with IMGT germline references. Reads with weak V/J assignments (E-value above 1e-6), missing CDR3, stop codons, out-of-frame junctions, or ambiguous translated residues were removed. V3J clonotypes were defined as sequences sharing an identical inferred V gene, J gene, and CDR3 amino acid sequence. Percentage overlap between repertoires was calculated by dividing the number of shared unique clonotypes by the size of the smaller repertoire. Richness of each repertoire was evaluated using RTK rarefaction, the Chao1 estimator, and Recon v2.1 estimates of unobserved clonotypes. OLGA was used to compute generation probabilities for all TCRbeta clonotypes that the gDNA method yielded from several donors. Not all clones reach the TCRdb copy of this immuneACCESS table, which keeps in-frame sequences only. Checked studies attribute under half of the gap to unresolved V genes and leave the rest unexplained. V, J and clone size derive from that table, while D and trimming were established from the DNA sequence. This sample has approximately 1.9 million clones in its table, and 93% of those were observed once. Around 1.7% of the sample rests with the top ten.

The sequence was collected from a man younger than 30 in good health. Some clones in this sample may be carry-over from other donors' samples. The sample comprised naive CD8+ T cells from PBMCs. This specimen's cell subset or site label, interpreted: CD45RA+CCR7+. In this chain, TRBV19 is recombined with TRBJ2-4; the D gene could be TRBD1 or TRBD2, each one agreeing over 5 bases. The CDR3 in this case is CASSPPGTAKNIQYF. The nucleotide sequence is given as TGTGCCAGTTCACCCCCCGGGACAGCCAAAAACATTCAGTACTTC.